The sequence of this TCR beta chain was determined in a study of T cells in Graves' hyperthyroidism and ophthalmopathy. Findings and limits, study-wide: Model-based prediction identified ophthalmopathy a median around 6.5 months prior to its onset. Most thyroid clonotypes with frequency above 0.001 were detected in blood.

The CDR3 length is 14 residues. Per germline, CDR1 LGHDT and CDR2 YNNKEL (reference sequence). Regions amplified from RNA transcripts were the TCR beta CDR3 regions. In the first-round RT-PCR of the TCR CDR3, the HTBI primer set was used. One entry per CDR3 protein results from TCRdb running MiXCR on the multiplex PCR reads. The sample consists of about 210,000 distinct CDR3 sequences, approximately 20% of them appearing once. Diagnosis relied on clinical symptoms, serum thyroxine and TRAb, thyroid ultrasound and orbital computed tomography. PBMCs were collected from an approximately 9.5 ml volume of fresh peripheral blood. Regarding this clonotype: The antigen is undetermined. A much larger clone is a single base away; this may be a read error.

This receptor was taken from a man between 40 and 49 years old with Graves' hyperthyroidism. Sequenced sample: blood. The chain links TRBV3-1 to TRBJ2-3; TRBD1 matches at 9 bases. CDR3 protein: CASSRDRAGDAQYF. The DNA for the CDR3 is TGTGCCAGCAGCCGGGACAGGGCTGGAGATGCGCAGTATTTT.